This T cell receptor beta chain was observed in a study of post-analysis software for immune sequencing data (dated by TCRdb to the mid-2010s). Broadly, across the study: Relapsing-remitting, secondary progressive and progressive-relapsing multiple sclerosis were recorded as disease courses, and subtype annotation was lacking for some patients. The patient repertoires were set against under 13 previously published healthy control repertoires from donors whose ages ranged from 6 to 25 years. A subset of samples was prepared in parallel using single-end sample barcoding, then pooled and co-amplified after Illumina adapter ligation.

As regards this clonotype: No cognate antigen has been identified for it. Per-nucleotide qualities are absent, and no much larger clonotype sits a single base away.

The library was prepared using PCR. Sequencing took place on an Illumina HiSeq 2500. Unique molecular identifiers were incorporated into TCR beta cDNA libraries to reduce PCR and sequencing biases. Per 1 to 10 million input T cells, 500,000 or so cDNA molecules were obtained, such that each molecule approximated one T cell. Patient libraries were prepared and sequenced with the same protocol used for the earlier healthy control dataset. Samples belonging to the same batch were prepared together, multiplexed and sequenced on a shared HiSeq lane. Turning to the authors' computational methods: Raw barcoded reads were processed with MIGEC, discarding single-read molecular identifier groups before consensus assembly and CDR3 extraction. Clonotype tables were post-analysed with VDJtools, and diversity was normalized by down-sampling all datasets to the smallest sample size. Repertoire overlap clustering matched CDR3 amino acid but not nucleotide sequences to correct batch-related cross-sample contamination. TCRdb passed the public sequencing reads through fastp at Q25 and MiXCR, retaining productive beta sequences. Identical CDR3 proteins give one entry, which carries the most common genes and DNA. These V and J calls are TCRdb output, not the study's own analysis. The sample has roughly 700,000 distinct CDR3 sequences on record, roughly 29% of them singletons. Under 0.7% of the sample is in the top ten clones.

General findings and caveats noted by the study authors: The multiple sclerosis patient group was slightly younger than the control group. When samples were clustered directly using the F measure, samples prepared in the same batch co-clustered strongly, which prompted a batch-effect correction. Compared with controls, multiple sclerosis patients had significantly lower normalized Chao1 diversity, a finding suggesting substantial peripheral T-cell clonal expansion.

To demonstrate the VDJtools post-analysis software, the study profiled TCR beta repertoires from the peripheral blood of some 13 young patients with multiple sclerosis. The multiple sclerosis patients were children and adolescents between 6 and 15 years of age. Material for sequencing was blood. The sequence derives from a girl between 10 and 17 years old with multiple sclerosis.

The CDR3 loop reads CASSLIGGPVREQFF. The DNA reads TGTGCCAGCAGCTTGATCGGAGGGCCAGTTCGTGAGCAGTTCTTC. This chain joins TRBV7-2 to TRBJ2-1; possibly the D gene is TRBD2, per 6 matching bases. Trimming takes 3 bases from V and 9 bases from J, and the germline ends sit 18 bases apart. The CDR3 starts with the cysteine, ends with the phenylalanine, and has 15 residues. Kept here is only the CDR3 DNA, which spans 45 bases and is read in frame from base 1. In the germline V gene, CDR1 corresponds to SGHTA and CDR2 to FQGNSA.